The present T cell receptor (beta chain) was sequenced within a study of T cell responses to AZD1222 COVID-19 vaccine. Study conclusions and caveats: Clonal diversity was possibly underestimated, and white British individuals and females predominated among donors.

This clone turned up a few times. Its antigen remains unidentified. Clones were sequenced by immunoSEQ multiplex PCR, and TCRdb holds only the in-frame ones, with some missing. The sample includes around 94,000 clones, more than 70% of them seen just once. The CDR3 is made up of 13 amino acids. V was pared by 10 bases and J by 0 bases, with 9 bases between. CDR1 and CDR2 from the germline V gene are ENHRY and SYGVKD. The chain uses TRBV10-3 and TRBJ1-4, with D possibly being TRBD1 (6 bases). The sequence was collected from an adult in good health. The sequences come from peripheral blood, collected on day 0 of AZD1222 vaccination. CDR3 in amino acids: CATRGSTNEKLFF. As DNA, the CDR3 is TGTGCCACCAGGGGTTCAACTAATGAAAAACTGTTTTTT.